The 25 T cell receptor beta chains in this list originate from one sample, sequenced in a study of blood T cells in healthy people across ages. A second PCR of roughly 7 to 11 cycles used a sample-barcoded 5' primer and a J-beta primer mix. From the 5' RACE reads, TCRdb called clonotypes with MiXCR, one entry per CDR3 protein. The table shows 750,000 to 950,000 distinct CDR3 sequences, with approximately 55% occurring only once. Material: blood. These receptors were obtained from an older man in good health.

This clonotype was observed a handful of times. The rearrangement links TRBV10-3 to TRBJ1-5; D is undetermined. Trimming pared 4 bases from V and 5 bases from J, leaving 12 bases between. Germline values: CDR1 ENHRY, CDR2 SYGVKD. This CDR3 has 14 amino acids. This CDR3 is CAISGSGFDQPQHF. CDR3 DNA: TGTGCCATCAGTGGGTCAGGTTTTGATCAGCCCCAGCATTTT.

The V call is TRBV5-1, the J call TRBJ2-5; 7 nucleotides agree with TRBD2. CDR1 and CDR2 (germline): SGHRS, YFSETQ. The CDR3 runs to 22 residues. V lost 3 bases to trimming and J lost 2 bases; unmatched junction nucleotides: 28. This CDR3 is CASSYNRGPSGVTGQVQETQYF. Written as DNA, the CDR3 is TGCGCCAGCAGCTACAATCGGGGCCCTAGCGGAGTCACTGGGCAGGTTCAAGAGACCCAGTACTTC.

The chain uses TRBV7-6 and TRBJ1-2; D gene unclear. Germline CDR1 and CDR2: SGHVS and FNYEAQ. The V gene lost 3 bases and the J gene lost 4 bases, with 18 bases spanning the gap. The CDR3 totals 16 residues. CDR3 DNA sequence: TGTGCCAGCAGCTTTGGTCGAGACGGCGGCACCTATGGCTACACCTTC. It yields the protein CASSFGRDGGTYGYTF.

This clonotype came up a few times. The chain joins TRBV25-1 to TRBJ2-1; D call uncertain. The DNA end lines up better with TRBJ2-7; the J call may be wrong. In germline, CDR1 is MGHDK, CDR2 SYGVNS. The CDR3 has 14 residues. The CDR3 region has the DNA TGTGCCAGCAGTGCTTTGGGAAACTACAATGAGCAGTACTTC. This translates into CASSALGNYNEQYF.

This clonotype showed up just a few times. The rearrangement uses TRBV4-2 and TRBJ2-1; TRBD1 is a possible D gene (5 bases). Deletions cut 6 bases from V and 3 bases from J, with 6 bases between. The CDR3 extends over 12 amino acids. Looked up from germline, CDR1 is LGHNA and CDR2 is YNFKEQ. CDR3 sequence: CASSDSYNEQFF. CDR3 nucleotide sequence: TGTGCCAGCAGTGACAGCTACAATGAGCAGTTCTTC.

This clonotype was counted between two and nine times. CDR3 amino acids: CASSLVLAGTVQFF. In DNA form, the CDR3 reads TGTGCCAGCAGCTTAGTATTGGCAGGGACTGTGCAGTTCTTC. The genes are TRBV7-2 and TRBJ2-1; D possibly corresponds to TRBD2 (6 bases). Germline loops: CDR1 SGHTA, CDR2 FQGNSA. V was shortened by 1 base and J by 12 bases, with 16 bases between the two germline ends. CDR3 length equals 14 residues.

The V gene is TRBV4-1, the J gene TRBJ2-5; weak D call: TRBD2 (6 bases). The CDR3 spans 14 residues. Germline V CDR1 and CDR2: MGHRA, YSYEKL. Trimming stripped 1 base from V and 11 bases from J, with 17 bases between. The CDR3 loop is CASSQAGGGLEQYF. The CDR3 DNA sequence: TGCGCCAGCAGCCAAGCCGGTGGGGGGTTGGAGCAGTACTTC.

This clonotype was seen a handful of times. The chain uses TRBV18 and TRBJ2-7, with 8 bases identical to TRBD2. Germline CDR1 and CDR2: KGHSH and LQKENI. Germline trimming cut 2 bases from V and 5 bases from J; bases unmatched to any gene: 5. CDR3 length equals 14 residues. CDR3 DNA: TGTGCCAGCTCACCAATCCGGGAGGGAAACGAGCAGTACTTC. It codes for CASSPIREGNEQYF.

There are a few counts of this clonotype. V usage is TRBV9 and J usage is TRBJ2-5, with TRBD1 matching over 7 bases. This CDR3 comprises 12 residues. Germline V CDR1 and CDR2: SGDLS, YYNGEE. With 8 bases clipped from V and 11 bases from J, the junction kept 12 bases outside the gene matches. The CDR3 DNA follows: TGTGCCAGTAGCCCCACAGGGGTTAAGCAGTACTTC. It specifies CASSPTGVKQYF. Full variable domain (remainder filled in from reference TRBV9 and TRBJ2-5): DSGVTQTPKHLITATGQRVTLRCSPRSGDLSVYWYQQSLDQGLQFLIQYYNGEERAKGNILERFSAQQFPDLHSELNLSSLELGDSALYFCASSPTGVKQYFGPGTRLLVL.

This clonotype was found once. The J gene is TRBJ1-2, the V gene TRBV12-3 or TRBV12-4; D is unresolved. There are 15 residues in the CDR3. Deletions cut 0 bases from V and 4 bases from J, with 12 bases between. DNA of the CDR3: TGTGCCAGCAGTTTAGCGGCAGGCTCCCGCTATGGCTACACCTTC. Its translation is CASSLAAGSRYGYTF.

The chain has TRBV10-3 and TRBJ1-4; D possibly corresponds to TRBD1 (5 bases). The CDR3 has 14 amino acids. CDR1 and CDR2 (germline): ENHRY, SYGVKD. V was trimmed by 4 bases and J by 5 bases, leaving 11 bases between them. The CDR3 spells CAISAGGSNEKLFF. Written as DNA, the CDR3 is TGTGCCATCAGTGCGGGGGGGTCGAATGAAAAACTGTTTTTT.

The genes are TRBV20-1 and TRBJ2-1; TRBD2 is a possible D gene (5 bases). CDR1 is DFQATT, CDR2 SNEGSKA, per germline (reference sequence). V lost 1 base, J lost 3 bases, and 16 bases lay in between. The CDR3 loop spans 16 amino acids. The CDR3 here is CSARGASAGVYNEQFF. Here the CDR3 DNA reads TGCAGTGCTAGAGGAGCATCCGCCGGGGTCTACAATGAGCAGTTCTTC.

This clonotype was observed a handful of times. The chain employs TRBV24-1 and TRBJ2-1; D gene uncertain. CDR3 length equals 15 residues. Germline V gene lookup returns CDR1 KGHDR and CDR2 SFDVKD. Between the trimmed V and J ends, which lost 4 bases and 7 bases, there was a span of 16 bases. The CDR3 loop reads CATSDPRTQMNEQFF. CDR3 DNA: TGTGCCACCAGTGACCCCCGGACGCAAATGAATGAGCAGTTCTTC.

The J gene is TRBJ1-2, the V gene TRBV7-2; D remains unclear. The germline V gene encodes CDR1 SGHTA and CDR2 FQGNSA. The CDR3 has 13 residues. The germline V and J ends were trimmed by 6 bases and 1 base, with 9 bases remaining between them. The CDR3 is CASRTAVNYGYTF. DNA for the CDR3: TGTGCCAGCAGAACAGCGGTTAACTATGGCTACACCTTC. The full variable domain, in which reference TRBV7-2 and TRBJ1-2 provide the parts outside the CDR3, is GAGVSQSPSNKVTEKGKDVELRCDPISGHTALYWYRQSLGQGLEFLIYFQGNSAPDKSGLPSDRFSAERTGGSVSTLTIQRTQQEDSAVYLCASRTAVNYGYTFGSGTRLTVV.

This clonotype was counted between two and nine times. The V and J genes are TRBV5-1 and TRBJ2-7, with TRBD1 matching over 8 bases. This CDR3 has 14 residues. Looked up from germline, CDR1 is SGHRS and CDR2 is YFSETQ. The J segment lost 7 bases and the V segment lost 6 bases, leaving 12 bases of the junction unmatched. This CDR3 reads CASNGQGAIGEQYF. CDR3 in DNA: TGCGCCAGCAACGGCCAGGGGGCTATCGGTGAGCAGTACTTC.

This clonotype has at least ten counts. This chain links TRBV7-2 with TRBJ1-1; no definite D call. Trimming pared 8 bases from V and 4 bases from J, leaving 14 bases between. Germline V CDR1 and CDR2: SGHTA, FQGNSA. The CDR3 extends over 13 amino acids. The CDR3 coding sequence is TGTGCCAGCCTAGTGGAGCGGGGCACTGAAGCTTTCTTT. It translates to CASLVERGTEAFF.

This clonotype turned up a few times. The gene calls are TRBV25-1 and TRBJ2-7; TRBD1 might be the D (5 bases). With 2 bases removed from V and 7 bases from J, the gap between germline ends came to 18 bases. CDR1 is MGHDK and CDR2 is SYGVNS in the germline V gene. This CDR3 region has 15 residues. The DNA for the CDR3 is TGTGCCAGCAGTGAAGGACATGCCGTAGTTTGGGAGCAGTACTTC. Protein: CASSEGHAVVWEQYF.

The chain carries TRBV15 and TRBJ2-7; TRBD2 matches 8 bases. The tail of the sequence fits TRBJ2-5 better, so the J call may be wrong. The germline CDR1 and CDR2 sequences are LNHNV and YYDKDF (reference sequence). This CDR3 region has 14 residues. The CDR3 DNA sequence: TGTGCCACCAGCGCCGTAGCGGGAAAAGAGACCCAGTACTTC. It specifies CATSAVAGKETQYF.

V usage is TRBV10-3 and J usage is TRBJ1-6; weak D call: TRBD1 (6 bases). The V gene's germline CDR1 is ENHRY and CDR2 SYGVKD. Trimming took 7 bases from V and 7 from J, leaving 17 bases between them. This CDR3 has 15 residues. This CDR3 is CAIKREGGHNSPLHF. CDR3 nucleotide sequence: TGTGCCATCAAGAGAGAAGGGGGGCACAATTCACCCCTCCACTTT.

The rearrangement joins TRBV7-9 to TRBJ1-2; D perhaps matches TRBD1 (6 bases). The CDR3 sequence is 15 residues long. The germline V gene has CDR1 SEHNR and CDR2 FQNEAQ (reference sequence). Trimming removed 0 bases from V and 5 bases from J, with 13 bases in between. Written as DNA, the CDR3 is TGTGCCAGCAGCTTAGCGGCTGGGGGGGCATATGGCTACACCTTC. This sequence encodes CASSLAAGGAYGYTF.

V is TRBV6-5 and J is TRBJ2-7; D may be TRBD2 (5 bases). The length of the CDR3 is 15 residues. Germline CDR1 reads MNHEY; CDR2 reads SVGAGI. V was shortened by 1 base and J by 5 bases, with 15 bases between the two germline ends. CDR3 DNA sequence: TGTGCCAGCAGTTACTACGAGGGAGTCGTCAACGAGCAGTACTTC. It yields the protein CASSYYEGVVNEQYF.

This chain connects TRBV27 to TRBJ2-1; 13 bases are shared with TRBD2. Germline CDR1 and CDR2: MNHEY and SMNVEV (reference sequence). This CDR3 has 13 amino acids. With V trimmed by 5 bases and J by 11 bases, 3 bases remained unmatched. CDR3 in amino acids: CASSGGTSGKQFF. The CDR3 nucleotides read TGTGCCAGCAGTGGAGGGACTAGCGGGAAGCAGTTCTTC.

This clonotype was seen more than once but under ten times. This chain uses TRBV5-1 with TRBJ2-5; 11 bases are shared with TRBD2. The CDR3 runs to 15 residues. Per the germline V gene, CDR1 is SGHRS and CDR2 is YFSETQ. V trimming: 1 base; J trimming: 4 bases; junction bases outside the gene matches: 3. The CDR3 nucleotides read TGCGCCAGCAGCTTGACTAGCGGGAGAGGAGAGACCCAGTACTTC. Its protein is CASSLTSGRGETQYF.

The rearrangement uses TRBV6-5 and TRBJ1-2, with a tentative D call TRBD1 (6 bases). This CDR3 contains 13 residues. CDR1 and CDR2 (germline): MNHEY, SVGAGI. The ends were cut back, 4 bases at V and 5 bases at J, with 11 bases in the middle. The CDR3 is CASSFDRSYGYTF. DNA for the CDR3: TGTGCCAGCAGTTTCGACAGGAGTTATGGCTACACCTTC.

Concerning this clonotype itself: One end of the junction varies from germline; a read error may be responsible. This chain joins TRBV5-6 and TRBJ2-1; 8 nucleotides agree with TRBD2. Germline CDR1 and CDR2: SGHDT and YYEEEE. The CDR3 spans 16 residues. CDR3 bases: TGTGCCGGCAGCTCTCGGGGCGGAGCGGGAGACAATGAGCAGTTCTTC. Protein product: CAGSSRGGAGDNEQFF.